A selection of T cell receptor beta chains follows, all from one sample in a study of beta chain features in type 1 diabetes. Clones were read by immunoSEQ multiplex PCR, and TCRdb kept only the in-frame ones, dropping some. The table has about 240,000 clones, about 14% seen once. Specimen: naive CD4+ T cells from blood. The receptors originated from a man in his thirties or forties with type 1 diabetes. Each CDR3 is given with its conserved first and last residue. A D gene is named only where the DNA matches it firmly. Clone sizes are given selectively: once, few, many, or a class where the clone is expanded.

size: NA; J: TRBJ2-7; V: TRBV11-2; D: NA; CDR3: CASRASGRASYEQYF; DNA: TGTGCCAGCAGGGCGAGTGGCAGGGCATCCTACGAGCAGTACTTC
size: NA; J: TRBJ1-1; V: TRBV6-5; D: NA; CDR3: CASSLRTNTEAFF; DNA: TGTGCCAGCTCACTTCGTACGAACACTGAAGCTTTCTTT
size: few; J: TRBJ2-5; V: TRBV25-1; D: NA; CDR3: CASSESTVQETQYF; DNA: TGTGCCAGCAGTGAATCTACTGTCCAAGAGACCCAGTACTTC
size: NA; J: TRBJ2-5; V: TRBV25-1; D: TRBD2; CDR3: CASSEPSGRGETQYF; DNA: TGTGCCAGCAGTGAGCCTAGCGGGAGGGGGGAGACCCAGTACTTC
size: NA; J: TRBJ1-3; V: TRBV19; D: NA; CDR3: CASSTRPGREDF; DNA: TGTGCCAGTAGTACACGCCCGGGACGGGAGGATTTT
size: NA; J: TRBJ2-5; V: TRBV29-1; D: TRBD2; CDR3: CSGRSGSETQYF; DNA: TGCAGCGGAAGGAGCGGGAGCGAGACCCAGTACTTC
size: few; J: TRBJ1-5; V: TRBV6-1; D: TRBD1; CDR3: CASSESQGDNQPQHF; DNA: TGTGCCAGCAGTGAAAGCCAGGGGGACAATCAGCCCCAGCATTTT
size: NA; J: TRBJ2-7; V: TRBV7-8; D: NA; CDR3: CASSPGMIYEQYF; DNA: TGTGCCAGCAGCCCCGGGATGATCTACGAGCAGTACTTC
size: NA; J: TRBJ2-1; V: TRBV20-1; D: NA; CDR3: CSASYDNEQFF; DNA: TGCAGTGCTAGCTACGACAATGAGCAGTTCTTC
size: few; J: TRBJ1-2; V: TRBV4-2; D: NA; CDR3: CASSQEVGGGYGYTF; DNA: TGTGCCAGCAGCCAAGAGGTCGGCGGGGGCTATGGCTACACCTTC
size: NA; J: TRBJ2-3; V: TRBV19; D: NA; CDR3: CASSISGSTDTQYF; DNA: TGTGCCAGTAGTATATCAGGCAGCACAGATACGCAGTATTTT
size: few; J: TRBJ2-7; V: TRBV5-1; D: TRBD2; CDR3: CASSSGGSSYEQYF; DNA: TGCGCCAGCAGCTCCGGCGGGAGCTCCTACGAGCAGTACTTC
size: NA; J: TRBJ1-1; V: TRBV10-3; D: NA; CDR3: CAISAQGVAVNTEAFF; DNA: TGTGCCATCAGTGCCCAGGGCGTGGCAGTGAACACTGAAGCTTTCTTT
size: NA; J: TRBJ2-7; V: TRBV10-1; D: TRBD2; CDR3: CASSSILAGVVEQYF; DNA: TGCGCCAGCAGTTCAATACTAGCGGGAGTTGTCGAGCAGTACTTC